This record looks at one T cell receptor beta chain sequence and its context. This clone was picked up one time. This clone's antigen is unknown. No clone much larger than this one lies a single base away; base qualities are absent. Libraries came from the immunoSEQ multiplex PCR assay. TCRdb carries this immuneACCESS record with in-frame sequences only. Its versions omit some clonotypes, under half of them owing to an unresolved V gene in the studies checked, with the rest unexplained. In all, the sample holds some 700,000 clones, and approximately 85% of those were seen once. About 0.0098% of the sample is taken by the ten largest. This specimen comes from a study of shared T cell receptors in the human thymus (dated by TCRdb to about 2021). About the full investigation: The study investigated the way shared, self-reactive T-cell receptor alpha chains are produced in the human thymus.

These sequences were also reported in another study, on human thymus T cells. As noted in the second study: Donors were immunologically healthy infants undergoing open corrective cardiac surgery for congenital heart defects in Finland. Thymus tissue was collected as surgical resects that were removed during corrective cardiac surgery. Usage of V and J gene segments appeared to be biased in both the thymic and the peripheral blood repertoires. The related research reported highly overlapping thymic TCR repertoires among unrelated individuals. The study used roughly 8 infant thymus samples plus four related peripheral blood samples to characterize TCR alpha and beta repertoires. Donor ages ranged from about 6 to 250 days, and the cohort comprised six male and a couple of female infants. Thymocytes were freed from the tissue by mechanical means and kept at -70 degrees C as pellets of roughly 8.5-31 million cells. A QIAsymphony instrument was used to extract genomic DNA from the frozen cell pellets. Using the immunoSEQ multiplex PCR assay, the TCRB and TCRAD loci were amplified from a standardized quantity of quality-controlled genomic DNA. Amplicons spanned the V(D)J region at a length sufficient to cover the CDR3 and identify V and J genes. The commercial immunoSEQ service was used to sequence amplicons on an Illumina platform. Corrections for primer bias and sequencing errors followed previously described methods, while TCRAD and TCRB definitions were based on the IMGT database. immunoSEQ Analyzer 3.0 and VDJTools were used for repertoire analysis, which covered basic statistics, V/J segment usage, diversity estimates, rarefaction and pairwise overlap. Diversity was estimated with Chao1, ChaoE, Efron-Thisted, Shannon and inverse Simpson indices, and also on datasets down-sampled to the smallest sample. Repertoire overlap was determined by strict matching of CDR3 nucleotide sequence, V gene and J gene, and Jaccard-based multidimensional scaling clustering was applied. On average, thymus samples yielded roughly 770,000 unique TCRB clonotypes, whereas blood samples yielded some 80,000.

The clonotype originates from a girl under three years old with a congenital heart defect. Donor details come from another sample of the same person, matched by shared clones. The specimen was thymocytes.

The CDR3 in this case is CAAGRQGANTEAFF. In nucleotide form, the sequence is TGTGCCGCGGGACGACAGGGGGCTAACACTGAAGCTTTCTTT. The rearrangement combines TRBV7-9 with TRBJ1-1, and TRBD1 matches 10 of the central bases. From the germline V gene (reference sequence), CDR1 is SEHNR and CDR2 is FQNEAQ. From its cysteine to its phenylalanine, the CDR3 spans 14 amino acids. Only the CDR3 portion is preserved as DNA: 42 bases, with reading frame beginning at the first base. Germline trimming: 11 bases from V, 2 bases from J; junction bases outside gene matches: 8. The reference TRBV7-9 and TRBJ1-1 proteins fill in what lies around the CDR3, so the full variable domain reads DTGVSQNPRHKITKRGQNVTFRCDPISEHNRLYWYRQTLGQGPEFLTYFQNEAQLEKSRLLSDRFSAERPKGSFSTLEIQRTEQGDSAMYLCAAGRQGANTEAFFGQGTRLTVV.